At least ten counts were recorded for the clone carrying this T cell receptor (beta chain). These data are taken from a study of T cells after yellow fever vaccination. UMIs were added to TCR cDNA along with a universal primer site when it was made by 5'RACE template switching. TCRdb reanalysed the 5' RACE reads using MiXCR and keeps one entry per CDR3 protein. Here the sample spans around 110,000 distinct CDR3 sequences, approximately 8.4% being singletons. V lost 8 bases and J lost 4, with 9 bases in between. This CDR3 contains 12 residues. This receptor was identified in a man aged 25-45 years who received the YFV17D yellow fever vaccine. This chain joins TRBV12-3 or TRBV12-4 and TRBJ1-3, with D maybe TRBD1 (6 bases). The sample in question was CD8+ T cells sorted from PBMCs, obtained 45 days after the yellow fever booster vaccination. The CDR3 region is CASGQTGNTIYF. The CDR3 nucleotides are TGTGCCAGCGGACAGACCGGAAACACCATATATTTT.